The rows below give T cell receptor beta chains drawn from one sample of a study of cytomegalovirus exposure and HLA in healthy donors. Produced via immunoSEQ multiplex PCR; TCRdb's table is partial and in-frame only. Of about 160,000 clones detected, roughly 79% appear once; the ten largest clones hold approximately 1.5%. The sample comprised PBMCs. Receptors were obtained from a man aged 35 to 55 in good health and CMV-seronegative. The CDR3 runs from the conserved cysteine through the conserved F or W. The D gene is left open where the match is weak. Clone sizes are given selectively: once, few, many, or a class where the clone is expanded.

abundance | d_gene | j_gene | v_gene | CDR3nt | CDR3aa
NA | NA | TRBJ1-1 | TRBV6-1 | TGTGCCAACTCCCTTGGGGGGGACACTGAAGCTTTCTTT | CANSLGGDTEAFF
NA | NA | TRBJ1-4 | TRBV28 | TGTGCCAGCAGTGCCCCGGACGGGAACGAAAAACTGTTTTTT | CASSAPDGNEKLFF
NA | NA | TRBJ2-4 | TRBV30 | TGTGCCTGGAGTGTGGGGGGGGACGGGGGCAAAAACAGTCAGTACTTC | CAWSVGGDGGKNSQYF
NA | NA | TRBJ1-5 | TRBV2 | TGTGCCAGCACCCCGGCGGGGGGCGGCAATCAGCCCCAGCATTTT | CASTPAGGGNQPQHF
NA | TRBD2 | TRBJ2-1 | TRBV28 | TGTGCCAGCCGGACTAGCGGGAGTGGTAATGAGCAGTTCTTC | CASRTSGSGNEQFF
NA | NA | TRBJ2-7 | TRBV28 | TGTGCCAGCAGTTTTCAGAACTACGAGCAGTACTTC | CASSFQNYEQYF
NA | TRBD2 | TRBJ2-7 | TRBV11-2 | TGTGCCAGCAGCTCCCTAGGGACTAGCAGTCGGATCTACGAGCAGTACTTC | CASSSLGTSSRIYEQYF
NA | NA | TRBJ2-7 | TRBV28 | TGTGCCAGCAGCCTAGACTCGTCCTCCTACGAGCAGTACTTC | CASSLDSSSYEQYF
NA | NA | TRBJ2-3 | TRBV7-2 | TGTGCCAGCAGCCTAGGACTAGATACGCAGTATTTT | CASSLGLDTQYF
NA | NA | TRBJ2-7 | TRBV27 | TGTGCCAGCAGTTTATGGTCAGGGGAGGGCACCTACGAGCAGTACTTC | CASSLWSGEGTYEQYF
NA | NA | TRBJ1-2 | TRBV2 | TGTGCCAGCAGGGGGCCAGCTAACTATGGCTACACCTTC | CASRGPANYGYTF
once | NA | TRBJ1-5 | TRBV4-1 | TGCGCCAGCAGCCAGTTCCCCCAGGAATATAGCAATCAGCCCCAGCATTTT | CASSQFPQEYSNQPQHF
NA | NA | TRBJ1-1 | TRBV2 | TGTGCCAGCAGAGAGTTAAACGCTGAAGCTTTCTTT | CASRELNAEAFF
few | NA | TRBJ1-4 | TRBV28 | TGTGCCAGCAGTTTGGCGGAGGGCCGCAGTAATGAAAAACTGTTTTTT | CASSLAEGRSNEKLFF
NA | TRBD2 | TRBJ2-1 | TRBV6-5 | TGTGCCAGCATTTCTACCCGGGGGGGTGGGATGTTCTTC | CASISTRGGGMFF
NA | TRBD2 | TRBJ2-2 | TRBV5-6 | TGTGCCAGCAGCTTGGCCATTGGACTAGCGGAGAACACCGGGGAGCTGTTTTTT | CASSLAIGLAENTGELFF
NA | TRBD2 | TRBJ2-7 | TRBV7-3 | TGTGCCAGCAGCTCCCGACTAGCGGGAGTTGGCGAGCAGTACTTC | CASSSRLAGVGEQYF
NA | NA | TRBJ2-1 | TRBV27 | TGTGCCAGCAGTTTTCCGGGTACCGGGAATGAGCAGTTCTTC | CASSFPGTGNEQFF
NA | NA | TRBJ2-1 | TRBV29-1 | TGCAGCGTCCTGACATATTCCGACAATGAGCAGTTCTTC | CSVLTYSDNEQFF
NA | TRBD1 | TRBJ1-1 | TRBV18 | TGTGCCAGCTCACCCTGGACAGGGGCAATGAACACTGAAGCTTTCTTT | CASSPWTGAMNTEAFF
once | NA | TRBJ2-7 | TRBV20-1 | TGCAGTGCAAATACCCTGAGGGAGCAGTACTTC | CSANTLREQYF
few | TRBD1 | TRBJ2-1 | TRBV7-6 | TGTGCCAGCAGCTTAGTACCACAGGGGACCAATGAGCAGTTCTTC | CASSLVPQGTNEQFF
NA | TRBD1 | TRBJ2-7 | TRBV5-1 | TGCGCCAGCAGCTTGGGGACAGGCTACGAGCAGTACTTC | CASSLGTGYEQYF
NA | TRBD2 | TRBJ2-2 | TRBV10-2 | TGCGCCAGCAGTGAGTTGGCTAGCGGGAGGAGGGCCGGGGAGCTGTTTTTT | CASSELASGRRAGELFF
NA | NA | TRBJ1-2 | TRBV5-6 | TGTGCCAGCAGCTTGGCCCGGACAGTCACCTTC | CASSLARTVTF
NA | TRBD2 | TRBJ2-1 | TRBV6-1 | TGTGCCAGCAGTGGGCTAGCGGGAGGGCCGGGTGAGCAGTTCTTC | CASSGLAGGPGEQFF
NA | NA | TRBJ2-5 | TRBV7-3 | TGTGCCAGCAGCTCTGACTCCTCTGGCGACCAGTACTTC | CASSSDSSGDQYF
NA | NA | TRBJ2-3 | TRBV18 | TGTGCCAGCTCACCCAAGGGTTGGAAAATTCTCGAGCACAGGACGCAGTATTTT | CASSPKGWKILEHRTQYF
NA | TRBD2 | TRBJ2-1 | TRBV5-1 | TGCGCCAGCAGCCGTAGCGGGACCAATGAGCAGTTCTTC | CASSRSGTNEQFF
few | NA | TRBJ1-1 | TRBV28 | TGTGCCAGCAGTTTCGCAGGGGCACTGAACACTGAAGCTTTCTTT | CASSFAGALNTEAFF
NA | NA | TRBJ1-6 | TRBV4-1 | TGCGCCAGCAGCCAAGACGGCAGGGGCCCCCTTTTACCCCTCCACTTT | CASSQDGRGPLLPLHF
NA | TRBD2 | TRBJ2-3 | TRBV7-7 | TGTGCCAGCAGCTCCGGACTAGCGGGAGAGGCAGATACGCAGTATTTT | CASSSGLAGEADTQYF
NA | TRBD2 | TRBJ2-7 | TRBV18 | TGTGCCAGCTCACCAATGACTAGCGGGGCCCAGTACTTC | CASSPMTSGAQYF
NA | TRBD2 | TRBJ2-7 | TRBV7-6 | TGTGCCAGCAGCCTTATGACTAGCGGGAGTGGTTACGAGCAGTACTTC | CASSLMTSGSGYEQYF
NA | NA | TRBJ1-4 | TRBV2 | TGTGCCAGCATCTTTACAACTAATGAAAAACTGTTTTTT | CASIFTTNEKLFF
NA | NA | TRBJ1-1 | TRBV5-6 | TGTGCCAGCAGCTTGGGGGCGAGGGTCGGGACTGAAGCTTTCTTT | CASSLGARVGTEAFF
NA | NA | TRBJ1-1 | TRBV5-1 | TGCGCCAGCAGCTTGGTAGGAGGGGAAGCTTTCTTT | CASSLVGGEAFF
NA | NA | TRBJ1-3 | TRBV2 | TGTGCCAGCAGTCAACAGGCTGGAAACACCATATATTTT | CASSQQAGNTIYF
NA | NA | TRBJ1-2 | TRBV6-1 | TGTGCCAGCAGTGTTAACAGGAACTATGGCTACACCTTC | CASSVNRNYGYTF
NA | TRBD2 | TRBJ2-1 | TRBV4-1 | TGCGCCAGCAGCCAACTAGCGGGGATAGGGTTGGAGCAGTTCTTC | CASSQLAGIGLEQFF
NA | TRBD2 | TRBJ2-1 | TRBV2 | TGTGCCAGCAGTGAGGGGCTAGCGGGAGTAAATGAGCAGTTCTTC | CASSEGLAGVNEQFF
NA | TRBD1 | TRBJ2-3 | TRBV5-1 | TGCGCCAGCACCGTACAGGGGGATGGAGATACGCAGTATTTT | CASTVQGDGDTQYF
NA | NA | TRBJ2-2 | TRBV11-2 | TGTGCCAGCATCTCCCTGATGGCCTCTAACACCGGGGAGCTGTTTTTT | CASISLMASNTGELFF
few | NA | TRBJ2-2 | TRBV5-1 | TGCGCCAGCAGCTTGGCCGAGAAGCGTACCGGGGAGCTGTTTTTT | CASSLAEKRTGELFF